The 10 T cell receptor beta chains reported below all come from one sample, sequenced in a study of cytomegalovirus exposure and HLA in healthy donors. The PCR had 60 Vbeta and 13 Jbeta primers. Sequencing was performed with immunoSEQ multiplex PCR; in TCRdb, only in-frame clones are kept and a portion is missing. This table holds 150,000 or so clones, roughly 81% found once. The sample consisted of PBMCs. Receptors were obtained from a woman under 30 in good health and CMV-seronegative.

In this sample, this clone turned up once. The chain has TRBV29-1 and TRBJ1-4; D not resolved. V shed 1 base and J shed 8 bases, with 8 bases lying between them. CDR1 and CDR2 (germline): SQVTM, ANQGSEA. The CDR3 is 12 amino acids. As DNA, the CDR3 is TGCAGCGTTGAAGGCGGGAACGAAAAACTGTTTTTT. This codes for CSVEGGNEKLFF.

The chain uses TRBV27 and TRBJ2-3; TRBD1 aligns across 9 bases. Germline CDR1 is MNHEY and CDR2 is SMNVEV (reference sequence). The ends lost 6 bases at V and 1 base at J; junction bases unmatched: 5. The CDR3 length is 15 residues. CDR3 DNA sequence: TGTGCCAGCAGAACCGGGACAGGGCGCACAGATACGCAGTATTTT. As protein: CASRTGTGRTDTQYF.

V usage is TRBV25-1 and J usage is TRBJ1-3; 7 bases map to TRBD1. The CDR3 has 15 amino acids. V trimming: 1 base; J trimming: 1 base; junction bases outside the gene matches: 1. The V gene's germline CDR1 is MGHDK and CDR2 SYGVNS. CDR3 in amino acids: CASSESGGSGNTIYF. The CDR3 DNA reads as TGTGCCAGCAGTGAATCAGGGGGTTCTGGAAACACCATATATTTT.

This clone was seen only a few times. This rearrangement joins TRBV20-1 to TRBJ2-1; D uncertain. V lost 3 bases to trimming and J lost 4 bases, with 4 bases between them. CDR3 length: 11 residues. Germline V gives CDR1 DFQATT, CDR2 SNEGSKA (reference sequence). CDR3 nucleotides: TGCAGTGCTAGCAGATACAATGAGCAGTTCTTC. Protein: CSASRYNEQFF.

The rearrangement uses TRBV5-4 and TRBJ2-7, with 9 bases fitting TRBD1. The germline gives CDR1 SGHNT, CDR2 YYREEE (reference sequence). CDR3 size: 14 residues. Germline trimming cut 3 bases from V and 4 bases from J; bases unmatched to any gene: 5. For the CDR3, the DNA is TGTGCCAGCAGCTCGGGACAGGGCTTGTACGAGCAGTACTTC. This gives the protein CASSSGQGLYEQYF.

This clone was picked up one time. The chain has TRBV27 and TRBJ2-7; 10 nucleotides line up with TRBD2. Per germline, CDR1 MNHEY and CDR2 SMNVEV (reference sequence). The CDR3 runs 15 residues. J gave up 1 base and V 5 bases, and 5 bases lay outside the gene matches. In DNA, the CDR3 is TGTGCCAGCAGTACTAGCGGGGAGGCATCCTACGAGCAGTACTTC. This gives the protein CASSTSGEASYEQYF.

The chain couples TRBV10-3 to TRBJ2-1, with 7 positions matching TRBD1. The CDR3 is made up of 14 amino acids. The V gene end was trimmed by 11 bases and the J gene end by 0 bases; junction bases not matched to a gene: 7. Germline CDR1 is ENHRY and CDR2 is SYGVKD. This chain's CDR3 is CAATGTASYNEQFF. In DNA form, the CDR3 reads TGTGCCGCTACCGGGACAGCCTCCTACAATGAGCAGTTCTTC.

The V and J genes are TRBV10-3 and TRBJ1-3; no clear D gene. The V end lost 3 bases, the J end lost 1 base, and 10 bases lay between the germline ends. The CDR3 runs 15 residues. CDR1 and CDR2 from the germline V gene are ENHRY and SYGVKD. The DNA for the CDR3 is TGTGCCATCAGTGAAAGGAGTTTATCTGGAAACACCATATATTTT. This gives the protein CAISERSLSGNTIYF.

This clone occurred once. The gene calls are TRBV19 and TRBJ2-3; no clear D. The CDR3 has 13 residues. From germline, CDR1 is LNHDA and CDR2 SQIVND (reference sequence). Trimming took off 5 bases at V and 1 base at J, with 7 bases between the two ends. The CDR3 reads CASSYIGTDTQYF. The DNA of the CDR3 is TGTGCCAGTAGTTATATCGGCACAGATACGCAGTATTTT.

The chain joins TRBV18 to TRBJ1-2, with D perhaps matching TRBD1 (6 bases). This CDR3 comprises 17 residues. Germline CDR1 KGHSH, CDR2 LQKENI. The V end lost 1 base, the J end lost 8 bases, and 23 bases lay between the germline ends. The CDR3, as DNA: TGTGCCAGCTCACCACGGGGCGGGGGCGAACCCGAGGGCGGCTACACCTTC. It translates to CASSPRGGGEPEGGYTF.